This paragraph covers one TCR beta chain sequence. The data are from a study of OX40 agonist ivuxolimab in advanced cancers. This CDR3 is built from 18 residues. Germline assignment: CDR1 LNHDA and CDR2 SQIVND (reference sequence). Trimming removed 1 base at V and 1 base at J, with 19 bases between. Repertoires were generated with immunoSEQ multiplex PCR, while TCRdb's copy carries only in-frame clones and drops some. The sample has just under 35,000 clones, roughly 90% seen once. The sample here was CD4+ or CD8+ T cells sorted from blood, taken in a trial of the OX40 agonist ivuxolimab. The chain employs TRBV19 and TRBJ1-1; D perhaps matches TRBD1 (6 bases). The TCR was taken from an adult with an advanced solid tumor such as melanoma, head and neck, liver or kidney cancer. The CDR3 bases are TGTGCCAGTAGTATAGCGTTGTATTTAGGGGGGTCGAACACTGAAGCTTTCTTT. It is translated as CASSIALYLGGSNTEAFF.